This T cell receptor (beta chain) is from a study of blood T cell repertoires in COVID-19. Generated by immunoSEQ multiplex PCR, the TCRdb table keeps only in-frame clones and is missing some. The profile shows a few hundred thousand clones, about 79% of them singletons. This clone was observed a handful of times. The CDR3 length is 14 residues. V gave up 2 bases and J gave up 10 bases, with 15 bases separating them. CDR1 is SGDLS, CDR2 YYNGEE, per germline. The clonotype was recovered from a man older than 75 with acute or convalescent COVID-19. Sequences were obtained from peripheral blood. The rearrangement joins TRBV9 to TRBJ1-4, with D maybe TRBD1 (6 bases). The CDR3 DNA follows: TGTGCCAGCAGCGTCGGGGGGCGCATGGGAAAACTGTTTTTT. As protein: CASSVGGRMGKLFF.